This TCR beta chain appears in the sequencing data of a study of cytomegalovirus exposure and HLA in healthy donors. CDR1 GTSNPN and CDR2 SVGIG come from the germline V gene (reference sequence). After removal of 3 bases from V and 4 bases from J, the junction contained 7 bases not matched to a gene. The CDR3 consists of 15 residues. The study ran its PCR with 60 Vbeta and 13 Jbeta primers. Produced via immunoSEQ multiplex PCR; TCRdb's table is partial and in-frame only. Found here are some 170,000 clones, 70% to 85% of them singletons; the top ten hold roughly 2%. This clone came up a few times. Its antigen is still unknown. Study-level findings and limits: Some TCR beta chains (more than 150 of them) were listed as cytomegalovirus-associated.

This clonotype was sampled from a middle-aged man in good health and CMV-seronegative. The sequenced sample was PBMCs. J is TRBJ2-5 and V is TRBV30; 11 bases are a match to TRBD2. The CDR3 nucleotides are TGTGCCTGGAGCCTCACTAGCGGGAGTACAGAGACCCAGTACTTC. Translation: CAWSLTSGSTETQYF.